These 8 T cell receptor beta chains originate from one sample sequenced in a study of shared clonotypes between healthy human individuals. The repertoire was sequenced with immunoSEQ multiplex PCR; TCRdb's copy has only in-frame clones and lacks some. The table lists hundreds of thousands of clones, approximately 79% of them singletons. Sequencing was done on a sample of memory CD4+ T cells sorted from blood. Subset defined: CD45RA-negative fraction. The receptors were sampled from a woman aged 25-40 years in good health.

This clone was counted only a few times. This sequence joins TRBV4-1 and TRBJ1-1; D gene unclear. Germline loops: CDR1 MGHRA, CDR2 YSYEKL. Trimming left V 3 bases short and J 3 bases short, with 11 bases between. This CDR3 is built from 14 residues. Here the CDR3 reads CASSQIVPDTEAFF. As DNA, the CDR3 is TGCGCCAGCAGCCAGATAGTCCCGGACACTGAAGCTTTCTTT.

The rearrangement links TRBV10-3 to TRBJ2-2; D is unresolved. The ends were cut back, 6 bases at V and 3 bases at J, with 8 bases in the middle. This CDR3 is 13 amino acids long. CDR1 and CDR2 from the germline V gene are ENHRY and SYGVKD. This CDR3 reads CAIRGGDTGELFF. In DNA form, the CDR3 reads TGTGCCATCAGGGGTGGGGACACCGGGGAGCTGTTTTTT.

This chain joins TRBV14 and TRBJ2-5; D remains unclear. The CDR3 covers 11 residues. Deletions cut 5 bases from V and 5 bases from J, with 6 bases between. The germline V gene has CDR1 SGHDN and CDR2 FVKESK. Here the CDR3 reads CASSAAETQYF. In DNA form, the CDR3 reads TGTGCCAGCAGCGCCGCGGAGACCCAGTACTTC.

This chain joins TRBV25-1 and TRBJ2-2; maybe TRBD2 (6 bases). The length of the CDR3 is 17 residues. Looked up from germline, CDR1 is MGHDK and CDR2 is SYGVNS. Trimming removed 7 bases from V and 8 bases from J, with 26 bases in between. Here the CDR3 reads CASNRGPGLGEGGELFF. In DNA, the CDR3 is TGTGCCAGCAACCGGGGCCCGGGACTTGGCGAGGGGGGGGAGCTGTTTTTT.

CDR3 protein: CASSLGVLAGSTDTQYF. The CDR3 region has the DNA TGTGCCAGCAGCTTAGGGGTTCTAGCGGGTAGCACAGATACGCAGTATTTT. The chain uses TRBV7-2 and TRBJ2-3; 8 bases align to TRBD2. With V trimmed by 1 base and J by 0 bases, 6 bases remained unmatched. The CDR3 sequence is 17 residues long. The germline gives CDR1 SGHTA, CDR2 FQGNSA.

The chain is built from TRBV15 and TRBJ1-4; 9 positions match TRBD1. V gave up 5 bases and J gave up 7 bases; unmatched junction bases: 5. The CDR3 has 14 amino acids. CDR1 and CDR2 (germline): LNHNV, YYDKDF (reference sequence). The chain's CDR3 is CATSSQGAGEKLFF. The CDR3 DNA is TGTGCCACCAGCTCACAGGGGGCCGGTGAAAAACTGTTTTTT.

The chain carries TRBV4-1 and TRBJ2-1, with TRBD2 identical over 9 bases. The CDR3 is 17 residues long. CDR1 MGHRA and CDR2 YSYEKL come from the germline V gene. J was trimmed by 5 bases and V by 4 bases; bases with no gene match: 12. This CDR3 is CASSRTRLAAGNNEQFF. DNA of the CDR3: TGCGCCAGCAGCCGAACCCGACTAGCGGCGGGGAACAATGAGCAGTTCTTC.

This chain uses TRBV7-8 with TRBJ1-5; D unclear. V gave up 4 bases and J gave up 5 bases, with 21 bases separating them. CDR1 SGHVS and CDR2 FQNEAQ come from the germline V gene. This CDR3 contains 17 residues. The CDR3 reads CASSSPFGKGDDQPQHF. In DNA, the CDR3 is TGTGCCAGCAGCTCCCCCTTTGGAAAGGGTGACGATCAGCCCCAGCATTTT.